This TCR beta chain was documented in a study of a mutant IDH1 vaccine in newly diagnosed glioma (dated by TCRdb to about 2021). Broadly, across the study: Of the 30 or so patients who were treated, around 60% were male and around 40% were female, and the mean age was about 40 years. Peripheral blood samples were drawn at six visits, namely V03 (baseline), V05, V07, V10, V12 and V13. Longitudinal TCRB deep sequencing was performed for 20 to 25 treated patients wherever samples were available for exploratory analyses. Prior to enrollment, patients had been given standard therapy consisting of radiotherapy alone, temozolomide alone, or radiochemotherapy with temozolomide, with the combination given to most patients. Study-level results and caveats: No apparent relationship was observed between pseudoprogression and alterations in the top peripheral T cell clonotypes detected by TCRB sequencing. Vaccine-induced immune responses across multiple MHC alleles were detected in about 93% of patients. PBMC samples for TCRB deep sequencing were selected based on availability. The authors stated that sample limitations prevented analyses of patient blood samples from being reproduced.

The library was generated by the immunoSEQ multiplex PCR assay. Rearranged TCR beta chain sequences were amplified with the hsTCRB Kit following the manufacturer's protocol. An Illumina MiSeq was used to sequence the TCRB libraries. The paper's data handling went like this. The kit vendor's proprietary platform handled demultiplexing, trimming and gene mapping. Entries here come from immuneACCESS through TCRdb and include only in-frame sequences with V and J called. Some clones fail to appear in such tables; in the studies checked, an unresolved V gene covers under half of the shortfall, and the cause of the remainder is unknown. For V, J and clone size, that table is used; D and trimming come from the DNA. For this sample the table gives approximately 92,000 clones, of which around three quarters were detected only once. Over 6.5% of the sample is held by the ten biggest clonotypes. From its cysteine to its phenylalanine, the CDR3 spans 18 amino acids. The sequence is cut down to CDR3 DNA, 54 bases in frame from base 1. As encoded in the germline V gene, CDR1 is SGHTS while CDR2 is YDEGEE. The germline ends are 21 bases apart after V is trimmed by 1 base and J by 2 bases.

Regarding this clone: It lacks a known antigen. Base qualities are not recorded, but no much larger clone differs from it by a single base.

The intended sense of this specimen's time point label: baseline, week 1 (first vaccination visit). The treatment or condition label on this specimen signifies: pre-vaccination baseline after standard-of-care therapy. Donors had newly diagnosed WHO grade 3 or 4 IDH1-mutant astrocytomas with loss of nuclear ATRX. The samples were drawn from NOA16, a multicentre, single-arm, open-label phase I trial in Germany that tested a mutant IDH1 peptide vaccine in humans for the first time. Blood drawn at visit V03 was used as the baseline sample for immunogenicity testing. Genomic DNA for TCRB sequencing was extracted from EDTA blood using the DNeasy Blood and Tissue Kit.

The sequence derives from a man aged 35 to 55 with glioma. Sequencing used PBMCs, obtained from a glioma patient treated with radiotherapy, temozolomide or both. Recombination connected TRBV5-8 to TRBJ1-1; the D gene assignment is ambiguous. The CDR3: CASSLFLLSSGYNTEAFF. The nucleotide sequence reads TGTGCCAGCAGCTTGTTTTTGCTTTCGTCGGGATACAACACTGAAGCTTTCTTT. Here the CDR3 is joined to the reference TRBV5-8 and TRBJ1-1 genes, and the full variable domain is: EAGVTQSPTHLIKTRGQQATLRCSPISGHTSVYWYQQALGLGLQFLLWYDEGEERNRGNFPPRFSGRQFPNYSSELNVNALELEDSALYLCASSLFLLSSGYNTEAFFGQGTRLTVV.